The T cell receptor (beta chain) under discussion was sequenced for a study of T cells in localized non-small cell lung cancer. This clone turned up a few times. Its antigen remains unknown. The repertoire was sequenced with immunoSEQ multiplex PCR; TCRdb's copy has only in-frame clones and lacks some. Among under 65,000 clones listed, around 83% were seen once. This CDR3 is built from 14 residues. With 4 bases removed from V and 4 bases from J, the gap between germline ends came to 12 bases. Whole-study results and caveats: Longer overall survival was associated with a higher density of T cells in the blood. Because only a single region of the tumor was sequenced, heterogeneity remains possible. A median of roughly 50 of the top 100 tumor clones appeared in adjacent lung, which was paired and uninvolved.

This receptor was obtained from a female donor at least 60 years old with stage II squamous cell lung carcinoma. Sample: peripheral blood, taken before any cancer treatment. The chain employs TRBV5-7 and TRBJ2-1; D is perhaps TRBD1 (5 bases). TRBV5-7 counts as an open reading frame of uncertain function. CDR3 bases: TGTGCCAGCAGCGACTGGACACAATACAATGAGCAGTTCTTC. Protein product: CASSDWTQYNEQFF.